What follows describes a single T cell receptor beta chain. Its antigen is not identified. The CDR3 runs to 14 residues. Germline V gene data show CDR1 as ENHRY and CDR2 as SYGVKD. Between the trimmed V and J ends, which lost 0 bases and 10 bases, there was a span of 13 bases. Quantitative 5'-RACE with molecular barcodes was used to make the TCR beta libraries. TCRdb passed the 5' RACE reads through MiXCR, listing each CDR3 protein once. Among some 120,000 distinct CDR3 sequences listed, about 13% were seen once. This specimen comes from a study of CD8 T cells in ankylosing spondylitis. Notes on the study in general: A TCR beta motif of eight highly homologous variants appeared characteristic of ankylosing spondylitis blood. Significant enrichment of disease-linked clones was reportedly seen in matched ankylosing spondylitis synovial fluid.

The sequence derives from a female donor with ankylosing spondylitis or in good health (not recorded which). The rearrangement joins TRBV10-3 to TRBJ2-1; D may be TRBD2 (6 bases). Sample: blood, either unsorted or a sorted T cell fraction (not recorded which). The CDR3 region is CAISESQGAGEQFF. In nucleotides, the CDR3 is TGTGCCATCAGTGAGTCTCAGGGTGCGGGGGAGCAGTTCTTC.